The clone carrying this T cell receptor (beta chain) came up many times. Its antigen is not known. Arm-PCR with iRepertoire HTBI primers amplified the CDR3 regions for these TCR beta libraries. TCRdb analysed the multiplex PCR reads with MiXCR anew, one entry per CDR3 protein. Of around 250,000 distinct CDR3 sequences listed, 20% to 25% are singletons. Germline-derived CDR1 and CDR2 are SGHTA and FQGNSA. The CDR3 sequence is 14 residues long. Trimming left V 2 bases short and J 4 bases short, with 12 bases between. The data belong to a study of regulatory T cells in long-lasting Graves disease. Study-level points and caveats: Persistent disease preferred TRBV28, TRBJ1-2 and TRBJ2-5; new disease, TRBV20-1 and TRBJ2-1.

Time point in this sample: newly diagnosed GD, antithyroid drugs for less than 3 months. Extracted RNA from PBMCs served as the source of the TCR library. EDTA tubes received around 10 milliliters of drawn peripheral blood. The source of this sequence is a female donor with Graves disease. The sequenced sample was peripheral blood mononuclear cells (PBMCs), obtained at new diagnosis, from a patient treated with antithyroid drugs. The chain couples TRBV7-2 to TRBJ2-7; D possibly corresponds to TRBD2 (5 bases). The CDR3 region has the DNA TGTGCCAGCAGCTTACGAACGGGAAGGTACGAGCAGTACTTC. It encodes CASSLRTGRYEQYF.